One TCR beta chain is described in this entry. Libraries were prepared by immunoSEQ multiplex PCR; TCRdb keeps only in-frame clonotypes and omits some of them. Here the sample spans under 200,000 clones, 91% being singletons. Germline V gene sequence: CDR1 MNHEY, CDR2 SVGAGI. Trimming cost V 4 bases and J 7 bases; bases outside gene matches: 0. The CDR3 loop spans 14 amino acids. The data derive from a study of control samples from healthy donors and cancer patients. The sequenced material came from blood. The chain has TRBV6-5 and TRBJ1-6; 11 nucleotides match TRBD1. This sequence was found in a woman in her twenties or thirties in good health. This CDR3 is CASSWDRGNSPLHF. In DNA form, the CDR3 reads TGTGCCAGCAGTTGGGACAGGGGGAATTCACCCCTCCACTTT.